Following are 6 T cell receptor beta chains from one sample sequenced in a study of T cells in Graves' hyperthyroidism and ophthalmopathy (dated by TCRdb to about 2019). Library creation used multiplex PCR. The sequencing machine was an Illumina HiSeq 2000. TCR beta CDR3 regions were amplified from RNA transcripts. For the first round of RT-PCR on the TCR CDR3, the HTBI primer set was used together with the Qiagen OneStep RT-PCR kit. TCRdb reworked the public reads: Q25 trimming with fastp, MiXCR clone assembly, productive beta chains retained. All rows with the same CDR3 protein become a single entry with the most common DNA and genes. This sample lists under 200,000 distinct CDR3 sequences; 8% to 9.5% were detected once. The ten biggest clones cover roughly a fifth of the sample. The sequenced sample consisted of blood. The receptors come from a woman aged 18 to 35 with Graves' hyperthyroidism that later progressed to Graves' ophthalmopathy.

This clonotype was detected many times. V usage is TRBV24-1 and J usage is TRBJ2-7; D might be TRBD2 (6 bases). CDR1 is KGHDR and CDR2 is SFDVKD in the germline V gene. Trimming left V 4 bases short and J 0 bases short, with 12 bases between. The CDR3 is 15 amino acids. The CDR3 reads CATSETGGSSYEQYF. CDR3 DNA: TGTGCCACCAGTGAAACCGGGGGAAGCTCCTACGAGCAGTACTTC.

The chain carries TRBV20-1 and TRBJ1-5; 8 bases are shared with TRBD1. V was pared by 0 bases and J by 6 bases, with 4 bases of the junction left unmatched. The CDR3 runs to 14 residues. Germline CDR1 and CDR2: DFQATT and SNEGSKA (reference sequence). CDR3 in DNA: TGCAGTGCTAGAGAGACAGGGGAAAGTCAGCCCCAGCATTTT. Translating it yields CSARETGESQPQHF.

The chain combines TRBV30 with TRBJ2-7; perhaps TRBD2 as D (6 bases). The V gene's germline CDR1 is GTSNPN and CDR2 SVGIG (reference sequence). The CDR3 spans 15 residues. The V and J ends lost 1 base and 2 bases respectively, with 15 bases between them. The CDR3: CAWSESRRRAYEQYF. Written as DNA, the CDR3 is TGTGCCTGGAGTGAATCGCGCCGGAGGGCCTACGAGCAGTACTTC.

The chain couples TRBV29-1 to TRBJ2-6; possibly TRBD1 or TRBD2 for D (5 bases each). CDR1 SQVTM and CDR2 ANQGSEA come from the germline V gene. CDR3 length: 16 residues. Trimming removed 7 bases at V and 0 bases at J, with 16 bases between. CDR3 sequence reads: CSARGTTSSGANVLTF. CDR3 in DNA: TGCAGCGCCCGGGGCACAACTAGCTCTGGGGCCAACGTCCTGACTTTC. Filled out from reference TRBV29-1 and TRBJ2-6, the complete variable domain reads SAVISQKPSRDICQRGTSLTIQCQVDSQVTMMFWYRQQPGQSLTLIATANQGSEATYESGFVIDKFPISRPNLTFSTLTVSNMSPEDSSIYLCSARGTTSSGANVLTFGAGSRLTVL.

At least ten counts were recorded for this clonotype. This chain links TRBV20-1 with TRBJ1-5; no reliable D call. Trimming pared 0 bases from V and 5 bases from J, leaving 11 bases between. This CDR3 has 14 residues. CDR1 is DFQATT and CDR2 is SNEGSKA in the germline V gene (reference sequence). The DNA of the CDR3 is TGCAGTGCTAGAGATTCCTCCGGTGATCAGCCCCAGCATTTT. The encoded protein is CSARDSSGDQPQHF.

This clonotype was recorded at least ten times. The junction departs from germline at one end; a sequencing error may be responsible. The chain carries TRBV5-6 and TRBJ1-1, with D possibly TRBD1 on 5 matching bases. This CDR3 is 14 amino acids long. Germline V CDR1 and CDR2: SGHDT, YYEEEE. The CDR3 nucleotides read TGTGCCAGCACCTTGGGATTTAGGGGATTTGAAGCTTTCTTT. Protein sequence: CASTLGFRGFEAFF.